This is a list of T cell receptor beta chains from one sample in a study of blood T cell repertoires in COVID-19. Libraries were prepared by immunoSEQ multiplex PCR; TCRdb keeps only in-frame clonotypes and omits some of them. The repertoire consists of hundreds of thousands of clones, with 86% occurring once and the leading ten covering around 1.9%. The sequenced material came from PBMCs or T cells enriched from blood (not recorded which). The receptors stem from a woman aged 45-59 years who had recovered from COVID-19. The CDR3 runs from the conserved cysteine through the conserved F or W. D genes are given only for firm matches. Size is omitted from some rows. Given values are once, few, many or a class for expanded clones.

len	d_gene	abundance	v_gene	j_gene	CDR3nt	CDR3aa
14	TRBD2	NA	TRBV27	TRBJ2-1	TGTGCCAGCAGTTCATCGGGGGGGTACAATGAGCAGTTCTTC	CASSSSGGYNEQFF
11	NA	NA	TRBV29-1	TRBJ2-7	TGCAGCGCCCTGACAGGCTACGAGCAGTACTTC	CSALTGYEQYF
16	TRBD2	NA	TRBV19	TRBJ2-1	TGTGCCAGTAGTAAATCGGGACTAGCGATCTACAATGAGCAGTTCTTC	CASSKSGLAIYNEQFF
13	TRBD1	NA	TRBV7-9	TRBJ1-2	TGTGCCAGCAGCTTAGGGACAGGGGATGGCTACACCTTC	CASSLGTGDGYTF
15	NA	NA	TRBV27	TRBJ1-1	TGTGCCAGCAGTGGGTCTTTCGCAGGGAACACTGAAGCTTTCTTT	CASSGSFAGNTEAFF
13	NA	NA	TRBV11-2	TRBJ2-1	TGTGCCAGCAGCTTAGTCTCCAGGGGCGAGCAGTTCTTC	CASSLVSRGEQFF
15	TRBD2	once	TRBV6-5	TRBJ2-5	TGTGCCAGCAGACTTGGACTAGCGGGAGCAGAGACCCAGTACTTC	CASRLGLAGAETQYF
16	TRBD2	NA	TRBV12-5	TRBJ2-1	TGTGCTAGTGGGAATAGCGGGGGGGCGTTCGGGAATGAGCAGTTCTTC	CASGNSGGAFGNEQFF
14	TRBD1	NA	TRBV6-1	TRBJ2-7	TGTGCCAGCAGTGAGCAGGGGGCGCTTGGCGAGCAGTACTTC	CASSEQGALGEQYF
14	TRBD2	NA	TRBV19	TRBJ2-1	TGTGCCAGTAGTATTGGCCTAGCGGACAATGAGCAGTTCTTC	CASSIGLADNEQFF
13	TRBD1	NA	TRBV29-1	TRBJ2-7	TGCAGCGTTTCTCTACAGGGGACCTACGAGCAGTACTTC	CSVSLQGTYEQYF
13	NA	NA	TRBV7-9	TRBJ1-5	TGTGCCAGCACATCGGAGGGTTATCAGCCCCAGCATTTT	CASTSEGYQPQHF
14	TRBD1	few	TRBV29-1	TRBJ2-5	TGCAGCGCCGACAGGGGGCGCTCGGGGGAGACCCAGTACTTC	CSADRGRSGETQYF
16	NA	NA	TRBV19	TRBJ1-6	TGTGCCAGTAGTTCGGGGGGAAGGACCTATAATTCACCCCTCCACTTT	CASSSGGRTYNSPLHF
14	TRBD1	NA	TRBV11-1	TRBJ2-5	TGTGCCAGCAGCCACGGGACAGGTCAAGAGACCCAGTACTTC	CASSHGTGQETQYF